The source of this TCR beta chain is a study of T cells in women clearing cervical HPV infection. On the study more broadly: Women with histologically confirmed HPV16-related CIN3 or worse, 2 with invasive cancer, served as cases. The study, taken as a whole, reports: TRBV6-7 abundance was lower in cases than controls (around 0.11% versus 0.15%). CIN3+ cases had significantly higher TCR richness than controls; evenness did not differ.

The data were produced by immunoSEQ multiplex PCR, yet TCRdb's version contains in-frame clones alone and is incomplete. Its table lists 20,000 to 25,000 clones. The ends lost 3 bases at V and 6 bases at J; junction bases unmatched: 12. The germline gives CDR1 DFQATT, CDR2 SNEGSKA (reference sequence). CDR3 length equals 16 residues. To note about this clone: Its specificity is not known. The read ends 3 residues before the CDR3 terminus; that terminus is restored from the germline J gene.

The TCR comes from a woman aged 18 to 75 with a cervical HPV16 infection that either progressed to CIN3+ or cleared (not recorded which). The chain links TRBV20-1 to TRBJ2-7; 12 bases match TRBD1. The sequenced sample was blood buffy coat. Incomplete CDR3 DNA: TGCAGTGCTAGCTTTCCTCCGGGACAGGGGGCGGGCGAG. Its protein product is CSASFPPGQGAGE. The full CDR3 sequence reads CSASFPPGQGAGEQYF.